This T cell receptor (beta chain) originates from a study of CD8 T cells in ankylosing spondylitis. Study-wide points: A motif in TCR beta, a set of roughly 8 highly homologous variants, appeared characteristic of ankylosing spondylitis blood. Those disease-linked clones were CD8+; they were also relatively rare in peripheral blood.

TCRdb processed the 5' RACE reads anew with MiXCR; each CDR3 protein has one entry. The table records 700,000 to 850,000 distinct CDR3 sequences, 12% of them present only once. The length of the CDR3 is 13 residues. The V gene's germline CDR1 is DFQATT and CDR2 SNEGSKA (reference sequence). Trimming pared 3 bases from V and 0 bases from J, leaving 6 bases between. On this clonotype itself: The antigen remains unidentified.

The chain uses TRBV20-1 and TRBJ1-3; D gene unclear. The sequence derives from a male donor with ankylosing spondylitis. The sequenced material came from blood, either unsorted or a sorted T cell fraction (not recorded which). This CDR3 reads CSASIYSGNTIYF. The DNA of the CDR3 is TGCAGTGCTAGCATCTACTCTGGAAACACCATATATTTT.